This TCR beta chain was sequenced in a study of blood T cell repertoires in COVID-19. Study-level information: Sources were T cells, B-cell-depleted T cells, or PBMCs; the material itself was cDNA or gDNA.

The CDR3 covers 19 residues. Method: immunoSEQ multiplex PCR; TCRdb's copy keeps in-frame clones and lacks some. The sample lists approximately 140,000 clones, less than 90% seen once, with less than 2.5% in the top ten. The sample holds one count of this clone. V gene TRBV21-1 combines with J gene TRBJ2-3; the table's D call TRBD1 went unverified against the DNA. TRBV21-1 is a pseudogene segment. The source is a woman in her fifties or sixties who had recovered from COVID-19. The specimen was PBMCs or T cells enriched from blood (not recorded which). The CDR3 sequence is CASSNRIGQGAAPADTQYF. CDR3 sequence (DNA): TGTGCCAGCAGCAATCGGATCGGACAGGGGGCTGCCCCCGCAGATACGCAGTATTTT.